A single sample is the source of the 13 T cell receptor beta chains below, sequenced in a study of cytomegalovirus exposure and HLA in healthy donors. The PCR employed 60 Vbeta primers together with 13 Jbeta primers. Clones were read by immunoSEQ multiplex PCR, and TCRdb kept only the in-frame ones, dropping some. Of about 200,000 clones detected, 70% to 85% appear once; the ten largest clones hold 0.08% to 0.1%. Sequencing was performed on PBMCs. Receptors were obtained from a boy aged 2 to 10 in good health and CMV-seronegative.

The chain couples TRBV19 to TRBJ2-5, with D possibly TRBD1 on 5 matching bases. The germline V gene encodes CDR1 LNHDA and CDR2 SQIVND (reference sequence). This CDR3 comprises 13 residues. Trimming removed 9 bases from V and 4 bases from J, with 15 bases in between. In DNA, the CDR3 is TGTGCCAGCGGATCCAGGGTACCAGAGACCCAGTACTTC. Translated: CASGSRVPETQYF.

This clone was seen a handful of times. The CDR3 nucleotides read TGTGCCAGCCAAATCGGGACAGCCAACCAAGAGACCCAGTACTTC. Protein: CASQIGTANQETQYF. This chain links TRBV5-4 with TRBJ2-5; 7 bases line up with TRBD1. The trim removed 7 bases at V and 0 bases at J, leaving 9 bases unmatched. The germline gives CDR1 SGHNT, CDR2 YYREEE (reference sequence). This CDR3 contains 15 residues.

In nucleotides, the CDR3 is TGTGCCAGCAGCGCTCGACAGGACTATGGCTACACCTTC. Translated, it gives CASSARQDYGYTF. This chain connects TRBV9 to TRBJ1-2; D is perhaps TRBD1 (6 bases). In germline, CDR1 is SGDLS, CDR2 YYNGEE. CDR3 length equals 13 residues. Trimming left V 3 bases short and J 3 bases short, with 9 bases between.

The J gene is TRBJ1-2, the V gene TRBV10-1, with TRBD1 identical over 8 bases. V lost 10 bases and J lost 4; bases outside the gene matches: 5. Germline V gives CDR1 WNHNN, CDR2 SYGVQD (reference sequence). This CDR3 comprises 12 residues. This CDR3 is CATTQGAYGYTF. In DNA form, the CDR3 reads TGCGCCACCACGCAGGGGGCCTATGGCTACACCTTC.

The chain couples TRBV27 to TRBJ1-2, with D possibly matching TRBD1 (6 bases). CDR1 and CDR2 from the germline V gene are MNHEY and SMNVEV (reference sequence). The CDR3 consists of 14 residues. With 7 bases removed from V and 0 bases from J, the gap between germline ends came to 12 bases. CDR3 residues: CASITGKSNYGYTF. The CDR3 region has the DNA TGTGCCAGCATAACAGGGAAGTCTAACTATGGCTACACCTTC.

This sequence joins TRBV5-1 and TRBJ2-7; D is possibly TRBD2 (6 bases). With 4 bases removed from V and 2 bases from J, the gap between germline ends came to 10 bases. There are 13 residues in the CDR3. Germline lookup yields CDR1 SGHRS and CDR2 YFSETQ. The CDR3 reads CASSLSGAYEQYF. CDR3 bases: TGCGCCAGCAGCCTCTCGGGGGCCTACGAGCAGTACTTC.

This chain joins TRBV4-3 and TRBJ2-3; unclear D gene. This CDR3 region has 13 residues. CDR1 is LGHNA, CDR2 YSLEER, per germline. Between the trimmed V and J ends, which lost 2 bases and 2 bases, there was a span of 5 bases. CDR3 bases: TGCGCCAGCAGCCAACGTCCCACAGATACGCAGTATTTT. Its protein is CASSQRPTDTQYF.

The V call is TRBV21-1, the J call TRBJ2-6; the D call in the table, TRBD1, was not verified against the DNA. TRBV21-1 is annotated as a pseudogene. This CDR3 has 16 amino acids. CDR3 in DNA: TGTGCCAGCAGCGGGACAGTGAGCTCTGGGGCCAACGTCCTGACTTTC. This translates into CASSGTVSSGANVLTF.

The gene calls are TRBV18 and TRBJ2-2, with D hard to call. This CDR3 has 15 amino acids. Germline V gene lookup returns CDR1 KGHSH and CDR2 LQKENI. Trimming left V 0 bases short and J 3 bases short, with 8 bases between. The CDR3 reads CASSPPLAYTGELFF. The CDR3 DNA reads as TGTGCCAGCTCACCACCTTTGGCCTACACCGGGGAGCTGTTTTTT.

The rearrangement uses TRBV19 and TRBJ2-6, with 10 bases matching TRBD1. This CDR3 spans 15 amino acids. Losses at the gene ends were 6 bases for V and 3 bases for J; bases not matched to a gene: 2. The germline gives CDR1 LNHDA, CDR2 SQIVND (reference sequence). CDR3 protein: CASRDRGIGANVLTF. CDR3 bases: TGTGCCAGTAGGGACAGGGGGATTGGGGCCAACGTCCTGACTTTC.

This clone was counted a single time. V usage is TRBV2 and J usage is TRBJ2-1; no definite D call. CDR1 and CDR2 (germline): SNHLY, FYNNEI. Trimming cost V 6 bases and J 0 bases, with 12 bases left between them. The CDR3 covers 15 residues. CDR3 sequence: CASREPSLSYNEQFF. The CDR3 DNA sequence: TGTGCCAGCAGAGAACCGAGCCTCTCCTACAATGAGCAGTTCTTC.

This chain connects TRBV7-9 to TRBJ2-1, with TRBD2 as a possible D gene (6 bases). The CDR3 extends over 15 amino acids. Trimming stripped 5 bases from V and 2 bases from J, with 13 bases between. The germline V gene has CDR1 SEHNR and CDR2 FQNEAQ (reference sequence). DNA of the CDR3: TGTGCCAGCAGCCCCGTCGGAGGGCCCTACAATGAGCAGTTCTTC. This encodes CASSPVGGPYNEQFF. Complete variable domain (other parts from reference TRBV7-9 and TRBJ2-1): DTGVSQNPRHKITKRGQNVTFRCDPISEHNRLYWYRQTLGQGPEFLTYFQNEAQLEKSRLLSDRFSAERPKGSFSTLEIQRTEQGDSAMYLCASSPVGGPYNEQFFGPGTRLTVL.

The rearrangement joins TRBV9 to TRBJ2-6, with D possibly being TRBD1 (6 bases). Deletions cut 4 bases from V and 1 base from J, with 21 bases between. Germline V CDR1 and CDR2: SGDLS, YYNGEE. CDR3 size: 19 residues. The CDR3 DNA reads as TGTGCCAGCAGCTCTCCCCCCCGCAGGGGCGGATCTGGGGCCAACGTCCTGACTTTC. This translates into CASSSPPRRGGSGANVLTF.